These 9 T cell receptor beta chains were all obtained from the same sample, sequenced in a study of early T cells in non-severe SARS-CoV-2 infection. TCRdb independently ran MiXCR on the 5' RACE reads; one entry per CDR3 protein. Of tens of thousands of distinct CDR3 sequences in the sample, 9.5% to 12% were seen once. Source: whole blood, taken at baseline. The receptors shown here come from an adult who was a healthcare worker with PCR-confirmed SARS-CoV-2 infection or an uninfected control (not recorded which).

This clonotype was found a few times. This chain connects TRBV25-1 to TRBJ1-2; D is uncertain. V was pared by 0 bases and J by 6 bases, with 5 bases between. Germline V gene data show CDR1 as MGHDK and CDR2 as SYGVNS. The CDR3 is made up of 12 amino acids. This chain's CDR3 is CASSEYTHGYTF. In DNA, the CDR3 is TGTGCCAGCAGTGAATATACCCATGGCTACACCTTC.

This chain links TRBV6-1 with TRBJ2-7; the D is unclear. V was shortened by 3 bases and J by 2 bases, with 11 bases between the two germline ends. The length of the CDR3 is 14 residues. Germline V gene sequence: CDR1 MNHNS, CDR2 SASEGT. CDR3 DNA: TGTGCCAGCAGTGAGGGCCCTCGTGCCTACGAGCAGTACTTC. Its translation: CASSEGPRAYEQYF.

The genes are TRBV5-5 and TRBJ2-2; D gene ambiguous. This CDR3 is 13 amino acids long. V was shortened by 4 bases and J by 6 bases, with 10 bases between the two germline ends. Germline loops: CDR1 SGHKS, CDR2 YYEKEE (reference sequence). CDR3: CASSPPGPGELFF. As DNA, the CDR3 is TGTGCCAGCAGCCCCCCTGGCCCCGGGGAGCTGTTTTTT. The full variable domain, its missing parts supplied by reference TRBV5-5 and TRBJ2-2, is DAGVTQSPTHLIKTRGQQVTLRCSPISGHKSVSWYQQVLGQGPQFIFQYYEKEERGRGNFPDRFSARQFPNYSSELNVNALLLGDSALYLCASSPPGPGELFFGEGSRLTVL.

In its sample, this clonotype was seen a few times. V usage is TRBV6-6 and J usage is TRBJ2-5; TRBD2 is a possible D gene (7 bases). V lost 4 bases and J 5 bases, leaving 11 bases between the germline ends. The CDR3 length is 13 residues. CDR1 MNHNY and CDR2 SVGAGI come from the germline V gene (reference sequence). The CDR3 region has the DNA TGTGCCAGCAGTTCGGGGGGCAGGGAGACCCAGTACTTC. Translation gives CASSSGGRETQYF.

This clonotype occurred many times. The chain is built from TRBV7-9 and TRBJ1-6, with D possibly matching TRBD1 (6 bases). V shed 6 bases and J shed 7 bases, with 19 bases lying between them. The CDR3 runs 16 residues. The germline V gene has CDR1 SEHNR and CDR2 FQNEAQ (reference sequence). The CDR3 DNA reads TGTGCCAGCAGGCCCCCCGGGGGCAGAGCGAATTCACCCCTCCACTTT. Translated: CASRPPGGRANSPLHF.

This clonotype appeared a few times. CDR3 in amino acids: CASSRQLGNTIYF. In DNA form, the CDR3 reads TGTGCCAGCAGCCGACAGCTTGGAAACACCATATATTTT. The chain links TRBV6-5 to TRBJ1-3; maybe TRBD1 (5 bases). The CDR3 sequence is 13 residues long. Trimming took off 6 bases at V and 3 bases at J, with 9 bases between the two ends. Germline V gene data show CDR1 as MNHEY and CDR2 as SVGAGI.

The J gene is TRBJ1-1, the V gene TRBV5-1, with D perhaps matching TRBD1 (6 bases). Trimming stripped 6 bases from V and 4 bases from J, with 19 bases between. CDR1 is SGHRS, CDR2 YFSETQ, per germline. The CDR3 totals 15 residues. The CDR3 here is CASNRDTSGGTEAFF. The DNA for the CDR3 is TGCGCCAGCAACCGGGACACCTCGGGGGGCACTGAAGCTTTCTTT.

In its sample, this clonotype was seen a few times. The chain combines TRBV9 with TRBJ2-7, with a weak D call TRBD2 (6 bases). Germline CDR1 SGDLS, CDR2 YYNGEE. Trimming shortened V by 7 bases and J by 1 base, and 18 bases separated the two germline ends. The length of the CDR3 is 15 residues. CDR3 amino acids: CASSPSGGVSYEQYF. CDR3 DNA: TGTGCCAGCTCCCCGAGCGGAGGGGTTTCCTACGAGCAGTACTTC. Looking up the rest from reference TRBV9 and TRBJ2-7 gives the full variable domain: DSGVTQTPKHLITATGQRVTLRCSPRSGDLSVYWYQQSLDQGLQFLIQYYNGEERAKGNILERFSAQQFPDLHSELNLSSLELGDSALYFCASSPSGGVSYEQYFGPGTRLTVT.

The chain has TRBV29-1 and TRBJ2-3, with D unresolved. The CDR3 loop spans 12 amino acids. Germline values: CDR1 SQVTM, CDR2 ANQGSEA. Trimming removed 8 bases at V and 6 bases at J, with 15 bases between. The CDR3 spells CSLGPAADTQYF. The CDR3 region has the DNA TGCAGCCTTGGGCCCGCAGCCGATACGCAGTATTTT.